These 28 T cell receptor beta chains originate from one sample sequenced in a study of Tregs in tolerant kidney transplant recipients. Using immunoSEQ multiplex PCR, the repertoire was profiled, and TCRdb retains in-frame clones only, with some absent. The sample includes tens of thousands of clones, less than 90% of them seen just once. Sample: CD4+ T cells from blood. Source of these receptors: a human donor in good health.

The chain joins TRBV6-6 to TRBJ1-4, with a tentative D call TRBD1 (5 bases). Germline CDR1 and CDR2: MNHNY and SVGAGI (reference sequence). The CDR3 is made up of 15 amino acids. The V gene lost 6 bases and the J gene lost 0 bases, with 11 bases spanning the gap. DNA of the CDR3: TGTGCCAGCAGCCGTACAGGTTCAACTAATGAAAAACTGTTTTTT. This sequence encodes CASSRTGSTNEKLFF.

The gene calls are TRBV11-3 and TRBJ1-2; TRBD1 agrees at 7 bases. Germline assignment: CDR1 SGHNT and CDR2 YENEEA. V lost 1 base and J lost 1; bases outside the gene matches: 6. CDR3 length: 16 residues. CDR3 in DNA: TGTGCCAGCAGCTTAGGGGGGACAGCGTTTAACTATGGCTACACCTTC. Its protein is CASSLGGTAFNYGYTF.

V usage is TRBV19 and J usage is TRBJ2-1, with a weak D call TRBD2 (5 bases). Germline assignment: CDR1 LNHDA and CDR2 SQIVND (reference sequence). CDR3 length: 15 amino acids. Deletions cut 3 bases from V and 0 bases from J, with 9 bases between. The CDR3: CASSIRGSSYNEQFF. For the CDR3, the DNA is TGTGCCAGTAGTATCCGAGGGAGCTCCTACAATGAGCAGTTCTTC.

The V and J genes are TRBV7-9 and TRBJ2-3, with TRBD2 matching 8 bases. The V gene's germline CDR1 is SEHNR and CDR2 FQNEAQ (reference sequence). After removal of 4 bases from V and 2 bases from J, the junction contained 2 bases not matched to a gene. There are 14 residues in the CDR3. The CDR3 region is CASSSGLATDTQYF. The CDR3 nucleotides are TGTGCCAGCAGCTCCGGACTAGCCACAGATACGCAGTATTTT.

The chain has TRBV2 and TRBJ2-1, with D possibly matching TRBD2 (5 bases). V was pared by 7 bases and J by 7 bases, with 17 bases between. The CDR3 covers 14 residues. Germline V gene data show CDR1 as SNHLY and CDR2 as FYNNEI. For the CDR3, the DNA is TGTGCCAGCAAGGGATCAGGAGGTCCGAATGAGCAGTTCTTC. Protein: CASKGSGGPNEQFF.

The V and J genes are TRBV6-5 and TRBJ1-1; TRBD1 aligns across 7 bases. This CDR3 has 14 amino acids. Per the germline V gene, CDR1 is MNHEY and CDR2 is SVGAGI. V gave up 8 bases and J gave up 5 bases; unmatched junction bases: 11. The CDR3 sequence is CASSFAGGRTEAFF. DNA for the CDR3: TGTGCCAGCTCCTTCGCAGGGGGGAGGACTGAAGCTTTCTTT.

The rearrangement joins TRBV4-3 to TRBJ2-2; D is possibly TRBD2 (6 bases). Per the germline V gene, CDR1 is LGHNA and CDR2 is YSLEER. The CDR3 is 15 amino acids. The ends were cut back, 0 bases at V and 6 bases at J, with 11 bases in the middle. As DNA, the CDR3 is TGCGCCAGCAGCCAAGATTTAGCGGTCTCCGGGGAGCTGTTTTTT. Its protein is CASSQDLAVSGELFF.

This chain connects TRBV6-1 to TRBJ1-1; TRBD1 matches 8 bases. The CDR3 spans 13 residues. Germline V lookup: CDR1 MNHNS, CDR2 SASEGT. J was trimmed by 7 bases and V by 6 bases; bases with no gene match: 7. In DNA, the CDR3 is TGTGCCAGCAGGGTCTCCGGGACAGGTGAAGCTTTCTTT. It translates to CASRVSGTGEAFF.

The chain combines TRBV11-3 with TRBJ2-1; 9 bases agree with TRBD1. Germline CDR1 SGHNT, CDR2 YENEEA. This CDR3 comprises 15 residues. The junction had 6 bases not matched to a gene; V was cut back by 5 bases and J by 4 bases. The CDR3 DNA follows: TGTGCCAGCAGCCTCCGGACAGGGGAATACAATGAGCAGTTCTTC. This translates into CASSLRTGEYNEQFF.

This sequence joins TRBV19 and TRBJ2-7; D is possibly TRBD1 (6 bases). Germline CDR1 and CDR2: LNHDA and SQIVND (reference sequence). Trimming shortened V by 1 base and J by 2 bases, and 9 bases separated the two germline ends. The CDR3 spans 14 residues. The CDR3 sequence: CASSIAGAAYEQYF. The CDR3 coding sequence is TGTGCCAGTAGTATAGCAGGGGCGGCCTACGAGCAGTACTTC.

Notes on this clone: Given a much more abundant clone one base away, this may be a read error. The V call is TRBV30, the J call TRBJ1-2, with D unresolved. Germline CDR1 and CDR2: GTSNPN and SVGIG (reference sequence). The V end lost 5 bases, the J end lost 10 bases, and 17 bases lay between the germline ends. CDR3 length equals 12 residues. The CDR3 DNA is TGTGCCTGGCCCGGAGGGCCGGCGGACTACACCTTC. Translated: CAWPGGPADYTF. Looking up the rest from reference TRBV30 and TRBJ1-2 gives the full variable domain: SQTIHQWPATLVQPVGSPLSLECTVEGTSNPNLYWYRQAAGRGLQLLFYSVGIGQISSEVPQNLSASRPQDRQFILSSKKLLLSDSGFYLCAWPGGPADYTFGSGTRLTVV.

The rearrangement joins TRBV5-1 to TRBJ2-2; TRBD1 might be the D (6 bases). Between the trimmed V and J ends, which lost 4 bases and 3 bases, there was a span of 19 bases. Germline V gene data show CDR1 as SGHRS and CDR2 as YFSETQ. The CDR3 sequence is 17 residues long. CDR3 in amino acids: CASSRLGARLDTGELFF. The CDR3 region has the DNA TGCGCCAGCAGCCGGCTGGGGGCACGTCTTGACACCGGGGAGCTGTTTTTT.

This chain joins TRBV2 and TRBJ1-5; 10 bases fit TRBD1. The ends lost 3 bases at V and 0 bases at J; junction bases unmatched: 5. There are 17 residues in the CDR3. Germline V gene lookup returns CDR1 SNHLY and CDR2 FYNNEI. The CDR3 region has the DNA TGTGCCAGCAGTGACGACAGGGGGCCCTATAGCAATCAGCCCCAGCATTTT. Translating gives CASSDDRGPYSNQPQHF.

The chain couples TRBV11-2 to TRBJ1-1; TRBD1 might be the D (5 bases). This CDR3 comprises 14 residues. In germline, CDR1 is SGHAT, CDR2 FQNNGV. V dropped 10 bases and J dropped 6 bases, with 21 bases sitting between them. DNA for the CDR3: TGTGCCACCGGGAGGGACGTCTGGGCGGCTGAAGCTTTCTTT. As protein: CATGRDVWAAEAFF.

The CDR3 nucleotides read TGTGCCAGCAGGGGACTAGCGGATGGCAATGAGCAGTTCTTC. Its translation: CASRGLADGNEQFF. This chain joins TRBV2 and TRBJ2-1; 11 positions agree with TRBD2. Germline V gene sequence: CDR1 SNHLY, CDR2 FYNNEI. The V gene end was trimmed by 6 bases and the J gene end by 6 bases; junction bases not matched to a gene: 4. This CDR3 contains 14 residues.

The chain links TRBV7-2 to TRBJ2-1; TRBD2 matches 8 bases. The trim removed 0 bases at V and 10 bases at J, leaving 5 bases unmatched. Germline CDR1 is SGHTA and CDR2 is FQGNSA. The CDR3 loop spans 14 amino acids. The CDR3 DNA is TGTGCCAGCAGCTTAGCGCGTGAGCGGGGGGAGCAGTTCTTC. It encodes CASSLARERGEQFF.

The gene calls are TRBV5-4 and TRBJ2-5; D perhaps matches TRBD1 (5 bases). The V and J ends lost 1 base and 1 base respectively, with 8 bases between them. The CDR3 loop spans 14 amino acids. The germline CDR1 and CDR2 sequences are SGHNT and YYREEE (reference sequence). The chain's CDR3 is CASSLKTGQETQYF. For the CDR3, the DNA is TGTGCCAGCAGCTTGAAAACAGGCCAAGAGACCCAGTACTTC.

This chain joins TRBV19 and TRBJ2-1; 9 nucleotides align to TRBD2. V was pared by 4 bases and J by 7 bases, with 5 bases of the junction left unmatched. Germline loops: CDR1 LNHDA, CDR2 SQIVND (reference sequence). CDR3 length: 14 residues. The CDR3 region has the DNA TGTGCCAGTAGTACAGCGGGGGGTAGGAATGAGCAGTTCTTC. It translates to CASSTAGGRNEQFF. Combining the CDR3 with reference TRBV19 and TRBJ2-1 gives the whole variable domain DGGITQSPKYLFRKEGQNVTLSCEQNLNHDAMYWYRQDPGQGLRLIYYSQIVNDFQKGDIAEGYSVSREKKESFPLTVTSAQKNPTAFYLCASSTAGGRNEQFFGPGTRLTVL.

The rearrangement links TRBV10-3 to TRBJ2-3; possibly TRBD1 or TRBD2 for D (5 bases each). CDR3 length: 14 residues. Trimming removed 6 bases at V and 5 bases at J, with 15 bases between. Germline loops: CDR1 ENHRY, CDR2 SYGVKD. CDR3 residues: CAIRQDSIVDTQYF. The CDR3 DNA is TGTGCCATCAGACAGGACTCTATAGTAGATACGCAGTATTTT.

The chain is built from TRBV5-1 and TRBJ1-2; 7 nucleotides line up with TRBD1. This CDR3 region has 16 residues. The V gene end was trimmed by 3 bases and the J gene end by 1 base; junction bases not matched to a gene: 9. The germline V gene encodes CDR1 SGHRS and CDR2 YFSETQ. The CDR3 protein is CASSSTGQELNYGYTF. The CDR3 DNA sequence: TGCGCCAGCAGCTCCACTGGACAGGAACTTAACTATGGCTACACCTTC.

This clone was seen a handful of times. The V and J genes are TRBV11-3 and TRBJ2-1; tentatively, D is TRBD1 (5 bases). Trimming removed 1 base from V and 0 bases from J, with 13 bases in between. Per germline, CDR1 SGHNT and CDR2 YENEEA. This CDR3 spans 17 amino acids. CDR3: CASSLGRGPSSYNEQFF. The CDR3 DNA reads TGTGCCAGCAGCTTAGGTAGGGGCCCGAGCTCCTACAATGAGCAGTTCTTC. Filled out from reference TRBV11-3 and TRBJ2-1, the complete variable domain reads EAGVVQSPRYKIIEKKQPVAFWCNPISGHNTLYWYLQNLGQGPELLIRYENEEAVDDSQLPKDRFSAERLKGVDSTLKIQPAELGDSAVYLCASSLGRGPSSYNEQFFGPGTRLTVL.

The V gene is TRBV12-5, the J gene TRBJ1-2; D perhaps matches TRBD1 (5 bases). The CDR3 loop spans 14 amino acids. Trimming pared 7 bases from V and 5 bases from J, leaving 17 bases between. Germline values: CDR1 LGHNT, CDR2 FRNRAP. The CDR3 DNA sequence: TGTGCTAGTGTCCCTGACCCGCGGACATATGGCTACACCTTC. Translation gives CASVPDPRTYGYTF. Filled out from reference TRBV12-5 and TRBJ1-2, the complete variable domain reads DARVTQTPRHKVTEMGQEVTMRCQPILGHNTVFWYRQTMMQGLELLAYFRNRAPLDDSGMPKDRFSAEMPDATLATLKIQPSEPRDSAVYFCASVPDPRTYGYTFGSGTRLTVV.

The V and J genes are TRBV4-1 and TRBJ1-2; D possibly corresponds to TRBD1 (6 bases). Germline V CDR1 and CDR2: MGHRA, YSYEKL. CDR3 size: 13 residues. Trimming took off 4 bases at V and 4 bases at J, with 10 bases between the two ends. The CDR3 bases are TGCGCCAGCAGCCGGCAGGGGTCCTATGGCTACACCTTC. Its translation: CASSRQGSYGYTF.

In this sample, this clone is medium-sized. Other nucleotide sequences from this sample produce the same CDR3. The V call is TRBV19, the J call TRBJ1-5; D unresolved. V gave up 5 bases and J gave up 0 bases, with 8 bases separating them. The germline gives CDR1 LNHDA, CDR2 SQIVND (reference sequence). This CDR3 region has 14 residues. CDR3 region: CASSATGSNQPQHF. CDR3 coding DNA: TGTGCCAGTAGTGCTACTGGTAGCAATCAGCCCCAGCATTTT. Combining the CDR3 with reference TRBV19 and TRBJ1-5 gives the whole variable domain DGGITQSPKYLFRKEGQNVTLSCEQNLNHDAMYWYRQDPGQGLRLIYYSQIVNDFQKGDIAEGYSVSREKKESFPLTVTSAQKNPTAFYLCASSATGSNQPQHFGDGTRLSIL.

The V gene is TRBV7-9, the J gene TRBJ1-6; no definite D call. Germline-derived CDR1 and CDR2 are SEHNR and FQNEAQ (reference sequence). The CDR3 runs to 14 residues. Trimming removed 7 bases from V and 8 bases from J, with 15 bases in between. CDR3 sequence reads: CASTLSRLYSPLHF. The CDR3 DNA reads TGTGCCAGCACCCTCAGCCGTCTCTATTCACCCCTCCACTTT.

The CDR3 nucleotides read TGCGCCAGCAGCCAACCCACCGCGGGGAGCTCCTACAATGAGCAGTTCTTC. Residues: CASSQPTAGSSYNEQFF. The rearrangement links TRBV4-1 to TRBJ2-1; perhaps TRBD2 as D (6 bases). The germline CDR1 and CDR2 sequences are MGHRA and YSYEKL. The CDR3 spans 17 residues. With 2 bases removed from V and 0 bases from J, the gap between germline ends came to 14 bases.

J is TRBJ2-1 and V is TRBV6-1; 7 positions agree with TRBD2. J was trimmed by 6 bases and V by 1 base; bases with no gene match: 6. The germline gives CDR1 MNHNS, CDR2 SASEGT. The CDR3 contains 15 residues. Written as DNA, the CDR3 is TGTGCCAGCAGTGAAGAAGGACTAGACCTCAATGAGCAGTTCTTC. Its translation: CASSEEGLDLNEQFF.

This chain uses TRBV19 with TRBJ1-2, with D perhaps TRBD1 (5 bases). CDR1 and CDR2 from the germline V gene are LNHDA and SQIVND (reference sequence). The V end lost 5 bases, the J end lost 5 bases, and 30 bases lay between the germline ends. The CDR3 has 19 residues. For the CDR3, the DNA is TGTGCCAGTAGTTCCGGGGGTGGTACAGGTGAACCCCAGAGGTATGGCTACACCTTC. Amino acids: CASSSGGGTGEPQRYGYTF.